The subject of this entry is one T cell receptor beta chain. Its antigen is as yet unknown. A multiplex PCR was run with 60 Vbeta primers and 13 Jbeta primers. Measured with immunoSEQ multiplex PCR; TCRdb has only the in-frame clones, and not every one. The table has about 160,000 clones, roughly 88% seen once. The CDR3 spans 15 residues. Germline V lookup: CDR1 LNHDA, CDR2 SQIVND (reference sequence). The V gene lost 4 bases and the J gene lost 3 bases, with 15 bases spanning the gap. The data derive from a study of cytomegalovirus exposure and HLA in healthy donors. Study at large: An analysis done earlier identified 95 million to 140 million unique TCR beta sequences from 190 million or so T cells. Early release data held tens of millions of unique TCRs from HLA-typed donors. There were several hundred genotyped donors. Of these, roughly 80% fell in the genetic ancestry cluster associated with self-reported Caucasian donors.

Study-level findings and limits: When analyzed later, the rates of TCR association showed variation by HLA locus, with DRB1 the most and HLA-C the fewest.

V gene TRBV19 combines with J gene TRBJ1-1; D is unclear. Sequencing was done on a sample of PBMCs. This clonotype originated in a woman under 30 in good health and CMV-seronegative. In DNA, the CDR3 is TGTGCCAGTAGTAAGCCGGGTCTTTTCTACACTGAAGCTTTCTTT. This translates into CASSKPGLFYTEAFF.